The TCR beta chain described here comes from a study of blood T cell repertoires in COVID-19. Study context: Sources were T cells, B-cell-depleted T cells, or PBMCs; the material itself was cDNA or gDNA.

This clone was detected only a few times. There are 15 residues in the CDR3. CDR1 is LNHDA, CDR2 SQIVND, per germline (reference sequence). The J segment lost 4 bases and the V segment lost 9 bases, leaving 11 bases of the junction unmatched. Per the study methods: Cell counts per sample came from amplifying reference gene primers. TCRdb's copy holds only in-frame clones and misses some; the assay was immunoSEQ multiplex PCR. From that table come the V and J calls and clone size; the DNA was used to work out D and trimming. The table includes some 200,000 clones, 81% detected once. Sequenced sample: PBMCs or T cells enriched from blood (not recorded which). The receptor comes from a woman in her forties or fifties with acute COVID-19. The chain carries TRBV19 and TRBJ1-5; 8 bases are a match to TRBD1. The CDR3 protein is CASVAGQGLNQPQHF. The DNA of the CDR3 is TGTGCCAGCGTCGCAGGACAGGGTCTAAATCAGCCCCAGCATTTT. The whole variable domain, remainder taken from reference TRBV19 and TRBJ1-5, is DGGITQSPKYLFRKEGQNVTLSCEQNLNHDAMYWYRQDPGQGLRLIYYSQIVNDFQKGDIAEGYSVSREKKESFPLTVTSAQKNPTAFYLCASVAGQGLNQPQHFGDGTRLSIL.